These T cell receptor beta chains were read from a single sample in a study of blood T cell repertoires in COVID-19. TCRdb keeps only in-frame clones here, not all; method: immunoSEQ multiplex PCR. The top ten clones hold around 8% of a sample with about 480,000 clones, roughly nine tenths of them seen once. Sequencing used peripheral blood. The receptors stem from a woman aged 45-65 years with COVID-19, enrolled during active disease. Each CDR3 is given with its conserved first and last residue. Fields, in order: CDR3 DNA, CDR3 protein, V gene, clone size, D gene, J gene. A D gene is named only where the DNA matches it firmly. Where a row states a size, it is once, few, many or the class of an expanded clone; other rows omit it.

TGTGCCAGTAGTTCTGGTGCTAGCGGGTACACCGGGGAGCTGTTTTTT CASSSGASGYTGELFF TRBV19 . TRBD2 TRBJ2-2
TGTGCCAGCAGCTTAGCGGGGGTCCCTACCTTC CASSLAGVPTF TRBV11-2 . . TRBJ1-2
TGTGCCAGCAGCCTAAGCGGGGGTGTCACGCGGAGGGGTGAGCAGTTCTTC CASSLSGGVTRRGEQFF TRBV27 once TRBD2 TRBJ2-1
TGTGCCAGCAGTTACTCGCTGGGAGGGGGTAGCGATACGCAGTATTTT CASSYSLGGGSDTQYF TRBV6-5 . . TRBJ2-3
TGTGCCAGTAGACTTGACCGGGACAGTCCTCCCGATAGGGCTTTCTTT CASRLDRDSPPDRAFF TRBV19 . TRBD1 TRBJ1-1
TGTGCCAGCAGCCTCCCCCATAGGACAGGGTTGAACTTC CASSLPHRTGLNF TRBV3-1/TRBV3-2 . TRBD1 TRBJ2-7
TGTGCCAGCAGCCTTTCAGGGGTTGAAGCTTTCTTT CASSLSGVEAFF TRBV3-1/TRBV3-2 . . TRBJ1-1
TGTGCCAGCAGTGAAGCGAGCTCTTCCTACAATGAGCAGTTCTTC CASSEASSSYNEQFF TRBV6-1 . . TRBJ2-1
TGCGCCAGCAGTTCGACAGTCGGAAACACTGAAGCTTTCTTT CASSSTVGNTEAFF TRBV5-1 once . TRBJ1-1
TGTGCCAGCAGCAACAGTTACACTGAAGCTTTCTTT CASSNSYTEAFF TRBV2 . . TRBJ1-1
TGTGCCAGCACCCTAGTGAGGGGGTCGTTCTCTGGAAACACCATATATTTT CASTLVRGSFSGNTIYF TRBV7-4 . . TRBJ1-3
TGTGCCAGGGGACAGCAGCTTTTTTCTTATGGCTACACCTTC CARGQQLFSYGYTF TRBV6-4 . TRBD1 TRBJ1-2
TGTGCCTGGAGTCATGCGAGTGAGAGTCTTTCCTCTGGAAACACCATATATTTT CAWSHASESLSSGNTIYF TRBV30 . . TRBJ1-3
TGTGCCAGTAGTCGAGGGTACAATAATTTCCACGAGCAGTACTTC CASSRGYNNFHEQYF TRBV19 . . TRBJ2-7
TGTGCCAGTAGTATAATCCCCGGGGATAATTCACCCCTCCACTTT CASSIIPGDNSPLHF TRBV19 once . TRBJ1-6
TGTGCCAGCAGTTCAGGGGCCAACGAGCAGTACTTC CASSSGANEQYF TRBV28 . . TRBJ2-7
TGTGCCAGCAGCCAAGTAACAGTGGCTCAGCCCCAGCATTTT CASSQVTVAQPQHF TRBV4-2 . . TRBJ1-5
TGTGCCAGCGGACTACTAGGGTTTGGCGAGCAGTACTTC CASGLLGFGEQYF TRBV6-5 . . TRBJ2-7
TGTGCCAGCAGCGACAGACAGAATCAGCCCCAGCATTTT CASSDRQNQPQHF TRBV27 . . TRBJ1-5
TGTGCCAGCTCACCACCGGATGCAGGGGGGATTGGTGGCTACACCTTC CASSPPDAGGIGGYTF TRBV18 . TRBD1 TRBJ1-2
TGCGCCAGCCGGGACACCCACTATGGCTACACCTTC CASRDTHYGYTF TRBV5-1 few . TRBJ1-2
TGTGCCAGCGGCGACATGAACACTGAAGCTTTCTTT CASGDMNTEAFF TRBV6-5 . . TRBJ1-1
TGTGCCTGGAGTGTGGGGGGTGGGACTGAAGCTTTCTTT CAWSVGGGTEAFF TRBV30 . . TRBJ1-1
TGCGCCAGCTCAAGACAGGGGGCGCCGGGCAATCAGCCCCAGCATTTT CASSRQGAPGNQPQHF TRBV5-1 . TRBD1 TRBJ1-5
TGTGCCAGCTCACCGGCTAGCGGGGGGCGAACCGCCTACGAGCAGTACTTC CASSPASGGRTAYEQYF TRBV18 . TRBD2 TRBJ2-7
TGTGCCACCAACAGCGGTAGTCGCGGCTACACCTTC CATNSGSRGYTF TRBV6-5 . . TRBJ1-2
TGTGCCACCAGCGCGGTTAATGAAAAACTGTTTTTT CATSAVNEKLFF TRBV6-5 . . TRBJ1-4
TGCGCCAGCAGCCAATTGTTTAAATTCCAGGGCGGGGGGACTGAAGCTTTCTTT CASSQLFKFQGGGTEAFF TRBV4-1 . . TRBJ1-1
TGTGCCAGCAGTGAGGTCCGGGAGGAAAAACTGTTTTTT CASSEVREEKLFF TRBV6-1 . . TRBJ1-4
TGCAGCGTTGAATCCTACAGTTATGGCTACACCTTC CSVESYSYGYTF TRBV29-1 . . TRBJ1-2
TGTGCCAGCAGTTTCTTCGTTGACAGGGACTACGAGCAGTACTTC CASSFFVDRDYEQYF TRBV6-7 . TRBD1 TRBJ2-7
TGTGCCACCAGCAGAGATTACAGGGATGGAAACACCATATATTTT CATSRDYRDGNTIYF TRBV15 few . TRBJ1-3
TGTGCCTGGAGTCAAAGCGGGGGAGATACGCAGTATTTT CAWSQSGGDTQYF TRBV30 . TRBD2 TRBJ2-3
TGCGCCAGCAGCAGGACAGGGGCGGACTATGGCTACACCTTC CASSRTGADYGYTF TRBV5-1 . TRBD1 TRBJ1-2
TGTGCCAGCAGTTCGGATACAGGGGGCCCTGGCTACACCTTC CASSSDTGGPGYTF TRBV6-6 once TRBD1 TRBJ1-2
TGTGCCAGCAGCTCTTACACCACCATATATTTT CASSSYTTIYF TRBV12-3/TRBV12-4 . . TRBJ1-3
TGTGCCTGCTACCGAGTGAATGAGCCGGAGAGGTATAAAGCTTTCTTT CACYRVNEPERYKAFF TRBV30 . . TRBJ1-1
TGTGCCACCTGTCAATCAGGTCCACCTTACGAGCAGTACTTC CATCQSGPPYEQYF TRBV27 few . TRBJ2-7
TGTGCCAGCAGTTACTCGAGAGGGAGTACCGGGGAGCTGTTTTTT CASSYSRGSTGELFF TRBV6-2/TRBV6-3 . . TRBJ2-2
TGTGCCAGCAGCGACGACAATATCAGTTCACCCCTCCACTTT CASSDDNISSPLHF TRBV9 few . TRBJ1-6
TGCGCCAGCAGCTTGGTACCCCTTATGGAGGGCCCCTATGGCTACACCTTC CASSLVPLMEGPYGYTF TRBV5-1 . . TRBJ1-2
TGTGCCAGCAGCAAAGGGAATGGGACAGACCATCAGAGTGGCTACACCTTC CASSKGNGTDHQSGYTF TRBV21-1 . . TRBJ1-2
TGCGCCAGCAGTCAAGGGGCAGGGGGCTACAATGAGCAGTTCTTC CASSQGAGGYNEQFF TRBV5-1 . TRBD1 TRBJ2-1
TGTGCCTGGAGACCTGGGACAGCACGTATTCGCTTC CAWRPGTARIRF TRBV30 . TRBD1 TRBJ1-2
TGTGCCAGCAGCTTAACTCCGAAGGGGTCGAACACTGAAGCTTTCTTT CASSLTPKGSNTEAFF TRBV7-9 . . TRBJ1-1